This T cell receptor beta chain stems from a study of blood T cell repertoires in COVID-19. Turning to the study itself: Acute and convalescent COVID-19 samples came from the United States, Italy and Spain. From T cells, B-cell-depleted T cells, or PBMCs came the material, which was cDNA or gDNA.

How the authors handled the data: Counts of nucleated cells, estimated from reference gene primer amplification, were obtained. Generated by immunoSEQ multiplex PCR, the TCRdb table keeps only in-frame clones and is missing some. The D gene and trimming were derived from the DNA, and the V and J assignments and clone size from that table. Altogether around 190,000 clones are present, 85% to 90% being singletons, with the ten largest covering roughly 8.2%. This sequence was found in a woman aged 60 to 75 with acute or convalescent COVID-19. What was sequenced was peripheral blood.

The CDR3 region is CASREIQGAWGYTF. The CDR3 DNA sequence: TGTGCCAGCAGAGAGATACAGGGGGCGTGGGGCTACACCTTC. The rearrangement links TRBV28 to TRBJ1-2, with 9 positions matching TRBD1. The germline gives CDR1 MDHEN, CDR2 SYDVKM. This CDR3 comprises 14 residues. V lost 6 bases and J lost 8; bases outside the gene matches: 10.